This TCR beta chain was retrieved from a study of blood T cell repertoires in COVID-19 (dated by TCRdb to the early 2020s). Notes on the research overall: The collaborator samples originated in the United States, Italy and Spain and spanned the acute and convalescent phases of COVID-19. The prospective study material was composed of cDNA or gDNA derived from T cells, B-cell-depleted T cells, or PBMCs. The dataset comprised deeply sampled blood TCRbeta repertoires from subjects exposed to, actively infected with, or recovered from COVID-19. The repertoires were released in a freely available public database meant as a resource for research on the immune response to SARS-CoV-2. Samples were obtained from the ongoing ImmuneRACE study (first 160 participants) and from over 1,000 subjects provided by 6 global collaborators. A de-identified subject ID, COVID-19 status, age in years and sex were almost always included in the sample metadata. HLA class I and class II types, where available, came from metadata supplied by the sample provider rather than from assay-based typing.

For this clone: It lacks a known antigen. Base qualities are missing; no much larger clone stands one base away.

The study at large found these results: The quantity of clinical and demographic metadata differed by source and by participant and was supplied without curation.

Whole blood was collected in K2EDTA tubes by collaborating institutions according to the institutions' own protocols. For TCRbeta analysis, collaborator samples were shipped as frozen whole blood, as isolated PBMCs, or as DNA extracted from either sample type. TCRbeta CDR3 regions were amplified from genomic DNA using the immunoSEQ Assay, a bias-controlled multiplex PCR. The authors processed their data as follows. The number of nucleated cells in each sample was estimated from the amplification of reference gene primers within the assay. To quantify the absolute abundance of each unique TCRbeta CDR3 rearrangement, sequence reads were collapsed and filtered. For each sample, productive Simpson clonality was calculated as the square root of Simpson's diversity index across productive rearrangements. TCRdb re-hosts the immuneACCESS table, in-frame sequences only. Its copies lack some clones; in the studies checked, an unresolved V gene accounts for under half of them, and the cause for the rest is not known. V, J and clone size were drawn from that table, and D and trimming were deduced from the DNA. The sample contains 160,000 or so clones, approximately 82% of them found a single time. The ten biggest clones cover approximately 10% of the sample.

Here V drops 7 bases and J drops 1 base, and the junction holds 18 bases not matched to any gene. Spanning cysteine to phenylalanine, the CDR3 consists of 19 amino acids. Only the CDR3 region is kept as DNA, spanning 57 bases read in frame from base 1. Per the germline V gene, MRHNA is the CDR1 and SNTAGT is the CDR2. The specimen was peripheral blood. The clonotype was recovered from a woman between 45 and 65 years old with acute or convalescent COVID-19. The rearrangement joined TRBV6-4 to TRBJ2-3; 9 central bases correspond to TRBD2. The CDR3 protein sequence reads: CASTDGGGRATQRTDTQYF. The nucleotides are TGTGCCAGCACCGACGGGGGCGGGAGGGCTACCCAGCGCACAGATACGCAGTATTTT.